This T cell receptor beta chain came from a study of OX40 agonist ivuxolimab in advanced cancers. This clone was seen more than once but under ten times. No antigen is known for it. Anyone with autoimmune disease history or systemic immunosuppression was excluded. Notes on the study in general: Certain nonresponders likewise exhibited a low normalized T-cell clonal expansion. Both blood CD4+ and CD8+ T cells showed clonal growth by week 6 at 0.1 to 3.0 mg/kg.

Profiling relied on immunoSEQ multiplex PCR, and the TCRdb table lists in-frame clones only, not all of them. The table lists tens of thousands of clones, 85% to 90% of them singletons. This sequence was found in an adult with an advanced solid tumor such as melanoma, head and neck, liver or kidney cancer. The material sequenced was CD4+ or CD8+ T cells sorted from blood, taken in a trial of the OX40 agonist ivuxolimab.

As DNA, the CDR3 is TGTGCCAGCAGGACCTCAGAAAGTGATACCTACGAGCAGTACTTC. Protein: CASRTSESDTYEQYF. The chain joins TRBV2 to TRBJ2-7; D remains ambiguous. The germline CDR1 and CDR2 sequences are SNHLY and FYNNEI. This CDR3 has 15 amino acids. V gave up 6 bases and J gave up 2 bases, with 17 bases separating them.